Listed here are 17 T cell receptor beta chains from one sample, sequenced in a study of T cell clones after liver transplantation. This table comes from immunoSEQ multiplex PCR, and its TCRdb copy is limited to in-frame clones, with some not included. The sample shows 6,000 to 6,500 clones, approximately 84% of them seen only once. The source material was CD8+ T cells from blood, sampled before liver transplant. The receptors here all came from a human donor who received a liver transplant.

V gene TRBV10-2 combines with J gene TRBJ2-2; 13 bases line up with TRBD2. CDR1 WSHSY and CDR2 SAAADI come from the germline V gene. Losses at the gene ends were 6 bases for V and 5 bases for J; bases not matched to a gene: 3. The CDR3 has 15 residues. CDR3 protein: CASRLAGGRTGELFF. CDR3 DNA: TGCGCCAGCAGACTAGCGGGGGGGCGGACCGGGGAGCTGTTTTTT.

The rearrangement joins TRBV6-6 to TRBJ1-4; D possibly corresponds to TRBD1 (5 bases). In germline, CDR1 is MNHNY, CDR2 SVGAGI (reference sequence). Trimming took off 0 bases at V and 10 bases at J, with 9 bases between the two ends. The CDR3 covers 13 residues. The CDR3 DNA follows: TGTGCCAGCAGTTACTCGACGGGGGGAAAACTGTTTTTT. Encoded protein: CASSYSTGGKLFF.

The gene calls are TRBV11-2 and TRBJ1-4; D gene uncertain. Looked up from germline, CDR1 is SGHAT and CDR2 is FQNNGV. V was cut by 6 bases and J by 4 bases, with 18 bases left in between. The CDR3 is 16 residues long. DNA of the CDR3: TGTGCCAGCAGTCCCCCACACGGGCAGGTTAATGAAAAACTGTTTTTT. Translation: CASSPPHGQVNEKLFF. Using reference TRBV11-2 and TRBJ1-4 for the parts outside the CDR3, the full variable domain is EAGVAQSPRYKIIEKRQSVAFWCNPISGHATLYWYQQILGQGPKLLIQFQNNGVVDDSQLPKDRFSAERLKGVDSTLKIQPAKLEDSAVYLCASSPPHGQVNEKLFFGSGTQLSVL.

This rearrangement joins TRBV20-1 to TRBJ1-2; no clear D. This CDR3 contains 11 residues. The germline gives CDR1 DFQATT, CDR2 SNEGSKA (reference sequence). V lost 3 bases and J lost 7, with 9 bases in between. DNA of the CDR3: TGCAGTGCTAGGGGAGGAGCTGGCTACACCTTC. Residues: CSARGGAGYTF.

The V and J genes are TRBV28 and TRBJ1-4; 7 positions agree with TRBD1. The CDR3 is 14 amino acids. Germline trimming cut 5 bases from V and 4 bases from J; bases unmatched to any gene: 4. Per germline, CDR1 MDHEN and CDR2 SYDVKM. The CDR3 loop is CASSNRDSNEKLFF. The CDR3 DNA reads TGTGCCAGCAGTAACCGGGACAGTAATGAAAAACTGTTTTTT.

V and J are TRBV11-2 and TRBJ2-1; D may be TRBD2 (6 bases). The V end was cut by 0 bases, the J end by 14 bases, with 17 bases between. This CDR3 is built from 14 residues. Germline-derived CDR1 and CDR2 are SGHAT and FQNNGV. The CDR3 region is CASSLEASDGLEFF. In DNA form, the CDR3 reads TGTGCCAGCAGCTTAGAGGCTAGCGACGGCTTGGAGTTCTTC.

The rearrangement joins TRBV27 to TRBJ2-2; D gene uncertain. V shed 4 bases and J shed 1 base, with 4 bases lying between them. Germline V gene lookup returns CDR1 MNHEY and CDR2 SMNVEV (reference sequence). The CDR3 runs to 13 residues. This CDR3 is CASSYENTGELFF. The CDR3 DNA is TGTGCCAGCAGTTACGAGAACACCGGGGAGCTGTTTTTT.

This rearrangement joins TRBV5-5 to TRBJ2-1; D gene ambiguous. Germline-derived CDR1 and CDR2 are SGHKS and YYEKEE (reference sequence). This CDR3 has 12 residues. V lost 0 bases and J lost 7, with 5 bases in between. For the CDR3, the DNA is TGTGCCAGCAGCTTGGCATCTAATGAGCAGTTCTTC. Translating gives CASSLASNEQFF. Full variable domain (missing parts from reference TRBV5-5 and TRBJ2-1): DAGVTQSPTHLIKTRGQQVTLRCSPISGHKSVSWYQQVLGQGPQFIFQYYEKEERGRGNFPDRFSARQFPNYSSELNVNALLLGDSALYLCASSLASNEQFFGPGTRLTVL.

The chain uses TRBV6-5 and TRBJ1-2, with 7 bases matching TRBD1. The CDR3 sequence is 15 residues long. Germline CDR1 and CDR2: MNHEY and SVGAGI. V lost 2 bases and J lost 4; bases outside the gene matches: 7. CDR3 sequence (DNA): TGTGCCAGCAGTTACGGACGTGACAGGGCCTATGGCTACACCTTC. Translating it yields CASSYGRDRAYGYTF.

This sequence joins TRBV6-1 and TRBJ2-7, with D unclear. CDR3 size: 16 residues. CDR1 and CDR2 from the germline V gene are MNHNS and SASEGT. Trimming left V 1 base short and J 3 bases short, with 16 bases between. Here the CDR3 DNA reads TGTGCCAGCAGTGAAGGAGTGGCAGATGCATTCTACGAGCAGTACTTC. The encoded protein is CASSEGVADAFYEQYF.

This rearrangement joins TRBV29-1 to TRBJ1-1, with unresolved D. Germline lookup yields CDR1 SQVTM and CDR2 ANQGSEA. Trimming cost V 3 bases and J 10 bases, with 18 bases left between them. This CDR3 comprises 13 residues. The CDR3 reads CSVDESGGLGAFF. The CDR3 nucleotides read TGCAGCGTTGATGAGTCGGGCGGACTAGGAGCTTTCTTT. The full variable domain, its missing parts supplied by reference TRBV29-1 and TRBJ1-1, is SAVISQKPSRDICQRGTSLTIQCQVDSQVTMMFWYRQQPGQSLTLIATANQGSEATYESGFVIDKFPISRPNLTFSTLTVSNMSPEDSSIYLCSVDESGGLGAFFGQGTRLTVV.

The CDR3 here is CASSQDVQGDEQFF. DNA for the CDR3: TGCGCCAGCAGCCAAGATGTACAGGGTGATGAGCAGTTCTTC. The rearrangement links TRBV4-3 to TRBJ2-1; D is possibly TRBD1 (6 bases). Trimming removed 0 bases from V and 8 bases from J, with 11 bases in between. The CDR3 contains 14 residues. CDR1 and CDR2 (germline): LGHNA, YSLEER.

This chain uses TRBV5-6 with TRBJ2-5; D perhaps matches TRBD1 (6 bases). The V end lost 7 bases, the J end lost 4 bases, and 17 bases lay between the germline ends. This CDR3 comprises 14 residues. Germline lookup yields CDR1 SGHDT and CDR2 YYEEEE. The CDR3 spells CASVSQGNSETQYF. CDR3 coding DNA: TGTGCCAGCGTCTCACAGGGAAATTCAGAGACCCAGTACTTC.

The CDR3 loop is CASSQSLRGGGTEAFF. Here the CDR3 DNA reads TGCGCCAGCAGCCAGTCCCTCAGGGGTGGCGGCACTGAAGCTTTCTTT. V and J are TRBV4-3 and TRBJ1-1, with D possibly TRBD1 on 6 matching bases. Per germline, CDR1 LGHNA and CDR2 YSLEER. The CDR3 runs 16 residues. V shed 3 bases and J shed 4 bases, with 18 bases lying between them.

The chain uses TRBV9 and TRBJ2-3, with 10 nucleotides matching TRBD2. Per germline, CDR1 SGDLS and CDR2 YYNGEE. The CDR3 length is 16 residues. V dropped 0 bases and J dropped 5; count of bases not matched to a gene: 6. DNA of the CDR3: TGTGCCAGCAGCGTAGTAGGACTAGCGGTTATAGATACGCAGTATTTT. It codes for CASSVVGLAVIDTQYF. Full variable domain (missing parts from reference TRBV9 and TRBJ2-3): DSGVTQTPKHLITATGQRVTLRCSPRSGDLSVYWYQQSLDQGLQFLIQYYNGEERAKGNILERFSAQQFPDLHSELNLSSLELGDSALYFCASSVVGLAVIDTQYFGPGTRLTVL.

The chain recombines TRBV5-3 with TRBJ1-3; D unresolved. TRBV5-3 is an open reading frame, and its role is uncertain. The V end was cut by 8 bases, the J end by 1 base, with 13 bases between. CDR3 length: 14 amino acids. The CDR3 is CASSPTESGNTIYF. As DNA, the CDR3 is TGTGCCAGCAGCCCCACGGAGTCTGGAAACACCATATATTTT.

J is TRBJ2-7 and V is TRBV6-1; tentative D call: TRBD2 (7 bases). The CDR3 covers 15 residues. Germline values: CDR1 MNHNS, CDR2 SASEGT. With 6 bases removed from V and 2 bases from J, the gap between germline ends came to 17 bases. The CDR3 DNA follows: TGTGCCAGCAGCCCGATTGGGGGGGCAACCTACGAGCAGTACTTC. Residues: CASSPIGGATYEQYF.